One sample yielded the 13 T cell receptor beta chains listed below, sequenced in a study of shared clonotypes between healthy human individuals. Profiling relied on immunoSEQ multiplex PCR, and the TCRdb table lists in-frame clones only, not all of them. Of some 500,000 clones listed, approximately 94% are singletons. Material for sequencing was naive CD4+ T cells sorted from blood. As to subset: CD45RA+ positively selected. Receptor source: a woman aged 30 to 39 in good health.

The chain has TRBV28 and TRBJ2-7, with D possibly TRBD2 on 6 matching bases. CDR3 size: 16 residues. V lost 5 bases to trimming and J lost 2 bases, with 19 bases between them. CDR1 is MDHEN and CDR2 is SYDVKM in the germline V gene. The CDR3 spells CASSLYGGERPYEQYF. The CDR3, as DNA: TGTGCCAGCAGTCTGTACGGCGGGGAGCGCCCCTACGAGCAGTACTTC. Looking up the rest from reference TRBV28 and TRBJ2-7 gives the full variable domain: DVKVTQSSRYLVKRTGEKVFLECVQDMDHENMFWYRQDPGLGLRLIYFSYDVKMKEKGDIPEGYSVSREKKERFSLILESASTNQTSMYLCASSLYGGERPYEQYFGPGTRLTVT.

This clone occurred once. DNA of the CDR3: TGTGCCAGCAGCTGGGGGGACTCCCGGCACGAGCAGTACTTC. Protein product: CASSWGDSRHEQYF. The chain joins TRBV7-2 to TRBJ2-7; perhaps TRBD2 as D (6 bases). V was shortened by 4 bases and J by 5 bases, with 15 bases between the two germline ends. The CDR3 is 14 amino acids. The germline gives CDR1 SGHTA, CDR2 FQGNSA.

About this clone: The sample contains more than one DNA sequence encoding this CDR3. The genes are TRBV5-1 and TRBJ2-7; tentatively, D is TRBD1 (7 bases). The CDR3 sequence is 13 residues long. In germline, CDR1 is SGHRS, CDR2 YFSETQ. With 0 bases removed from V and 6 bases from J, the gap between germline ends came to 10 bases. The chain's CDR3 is CASSLVQGGEQYF. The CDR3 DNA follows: TGCGCCAGCAGCTTGGTGCAGGGGGGCGAGCAGTACTTC.

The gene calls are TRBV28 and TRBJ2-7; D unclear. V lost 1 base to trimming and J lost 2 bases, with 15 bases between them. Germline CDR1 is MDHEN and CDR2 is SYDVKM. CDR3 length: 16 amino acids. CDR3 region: CASSLFSSGRTYEQYF. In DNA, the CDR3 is TGTGCCAGCAGTTTATTCTCCTCGGGCAGAACCTACGAGCAGTACTTC.

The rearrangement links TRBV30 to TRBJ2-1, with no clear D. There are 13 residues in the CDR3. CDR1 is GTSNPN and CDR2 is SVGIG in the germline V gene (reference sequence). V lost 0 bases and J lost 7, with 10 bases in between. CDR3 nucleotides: TGTGCCTGGAGTGTACTCCGAAGGAATGAGCAGTTCTTC. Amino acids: CAWSVLRRNEQFF.

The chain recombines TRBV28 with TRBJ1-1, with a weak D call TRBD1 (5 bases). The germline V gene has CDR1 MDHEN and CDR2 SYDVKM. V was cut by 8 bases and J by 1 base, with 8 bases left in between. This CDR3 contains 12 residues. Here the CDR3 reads CASAGGNTEAFF. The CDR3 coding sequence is TGTGCCAGCGCTGGGGGGAACACTGAAGCTTTCTTT.

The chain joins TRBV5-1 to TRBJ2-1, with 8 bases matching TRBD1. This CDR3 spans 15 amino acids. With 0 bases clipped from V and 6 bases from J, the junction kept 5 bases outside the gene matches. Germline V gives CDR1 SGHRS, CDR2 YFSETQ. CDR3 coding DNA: TGCGCCAGCAGCTTGGTGCAGGGGGCGGGCAATGAGCAGTTCTTC. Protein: CASSLVQGAGNEQFF.

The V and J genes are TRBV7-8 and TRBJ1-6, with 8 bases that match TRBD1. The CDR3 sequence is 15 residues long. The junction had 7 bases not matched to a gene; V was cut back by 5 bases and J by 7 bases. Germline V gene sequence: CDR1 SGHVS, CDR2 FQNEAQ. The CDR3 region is CASSQGQGDNSPLHF. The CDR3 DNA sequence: TGTGCCAGCAGCCAAGGACAGGGAGACAATTCACCCCTCCACTTT.

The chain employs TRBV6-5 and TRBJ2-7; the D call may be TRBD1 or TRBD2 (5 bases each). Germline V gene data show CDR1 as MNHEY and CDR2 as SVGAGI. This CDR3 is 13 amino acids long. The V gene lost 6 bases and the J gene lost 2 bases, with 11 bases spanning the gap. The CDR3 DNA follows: TGTGCCAGCAGGAGGGGTGTCCCCTACGAGCAGTACTTC. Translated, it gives CASRRGVPYEQYF.

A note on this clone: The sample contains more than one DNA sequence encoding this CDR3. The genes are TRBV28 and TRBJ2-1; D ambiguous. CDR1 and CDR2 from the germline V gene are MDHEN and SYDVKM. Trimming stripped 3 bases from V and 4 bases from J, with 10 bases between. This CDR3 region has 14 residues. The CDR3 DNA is TGTGCCAGCAGTTTCGGAAGTTCGTACAATGAGCAGTTCTTC. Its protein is CASSFGSSYNEQFF.

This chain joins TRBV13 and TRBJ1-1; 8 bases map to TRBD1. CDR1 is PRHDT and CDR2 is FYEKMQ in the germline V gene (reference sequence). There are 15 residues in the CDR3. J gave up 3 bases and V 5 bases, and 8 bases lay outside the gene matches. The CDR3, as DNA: TGTGCCAGCAGCGTACTCCAGGGGGCGGACACTGAAGCTTTCTTT. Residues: CASSVLQGADTEAFF.

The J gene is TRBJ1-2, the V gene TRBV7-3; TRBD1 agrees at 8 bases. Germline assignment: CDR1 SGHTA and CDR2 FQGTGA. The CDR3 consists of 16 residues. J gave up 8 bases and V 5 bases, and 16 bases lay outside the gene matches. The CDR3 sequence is CASSENLRTGPSGYTF. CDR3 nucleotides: TGTGCCAGCAGCGAAAATTTACGGACAGGGCCTAGCGGCTACACCTTC.

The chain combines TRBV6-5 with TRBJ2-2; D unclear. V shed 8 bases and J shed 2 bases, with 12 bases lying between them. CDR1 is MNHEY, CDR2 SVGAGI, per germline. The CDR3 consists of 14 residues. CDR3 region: CASLNSVNTGELFF. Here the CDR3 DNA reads TGTGCCAGCCTTAACAGCGTCAACACCGGGGAGCTGTTTTTT.